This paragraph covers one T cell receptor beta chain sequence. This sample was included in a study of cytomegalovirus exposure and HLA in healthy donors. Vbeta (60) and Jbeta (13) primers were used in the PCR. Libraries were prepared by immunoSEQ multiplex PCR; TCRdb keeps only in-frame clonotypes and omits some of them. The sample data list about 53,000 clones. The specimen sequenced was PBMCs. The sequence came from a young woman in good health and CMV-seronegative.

DNA for the CDR3: TGTGCCAGTAATAACAGGGCTGGAAACACCATATATTTT. Translating gives CASNNRAGNTIYF. This sequence joins TRBV19 and TRBJ1-3; D may be TRBD1 (6 bases). CDR1 LNHDA and CDR2 SQIVND come from the germline V gene (reference sequence). This CDR3 region has 13 residues. V lost 7 bases and J 2 bases, leaving 9 bases between the germline ends. Full variable domain (missing parts from reference TRBV19 and TRBJ1-3): DGGITQSPKYLFRKEGQNVTLSCEQNLNHDAMYWYRQDPGQGLRLIYYSQIVNDFQKGDIAEGYSVSREKKESFPLTVTSAQKNPTAFYLCASNNRAGNTIYFGEGSWLTVV.